The text below deals with one T cell receptor (beta chain). Its target is unknown. Some clones are missing from TCRdb's copy, which holds only in-frame ones; the method was immunoSEQ multiplex PCR. Of over 30,000 clones in the sample, 70% were seen once. The CDR3 has 13 amino acids. From germline, CDR1 is KGHDR and CDR2 SFDVKD. J was trimmed by 6 bases and V by 5 bases; bases with no gene match: 3. The data are from a study of vaccination effects on CD4 cells after COVID-19. Before sequencing, viral peptide pools were used by the ViraFEST assay to expand antigen-specific CD4+ T cells. Researchers isolated CD4+ T cells once approximately ten days of culture had elapsed. Vaccinated recipients, who were negative for nucleocapsid antibodies, had no history of SARS-CoV-2 infection. About 2.2 million PBMC per well were cultured with around 11 IU/ml IL-2 and 7.5 to 10 ug/ml peptides.

The sequencing here drew on CD4+ T cells from PBMCs cultured with SARS-CoV-2 spike peptides, taken before COVID-19 vaccination. This sequence joins TRBV24-1 and TRBJ1-5, with 7 bases fitting TRBD1. The origin of this receptor is a human donor who received a COVID-19 vaccine. As DNA, the CDR3 is TGTGCCACCAGTGGAGGGGGCAGTCAGCCCCAGCATTTT. Residues: CATSGGGSQPQHF.